This T cell receptor (beta chain) was captured in a study of shared clonotypes between healthy human individuals. Regarding this clone: Its matching antigen is unknown.

Findings and limits, study-wide: Relative to their counterparts shared across all four donors, non-shared clonotypes exhibited diminished generation probabilities. Researchers sampled only blood; tissue repertoires likely differ.

V lost 5 bases to trimming and J lost 1 base, with 15 bases between them. CDR1 and CDR2 (germline): MNHEY, SMNVEV (reference sequence). This CDR3 is built from 15 residues. TCRdb's table, derived via immunoSEQ multiplex PCR, lists solely in-frame clones and lacks some. The sample yields millions of clones, 95% seen once. The chain joins TRBV27 to TRBJ2-7; D call uncertain. Sequencing used naive CD4+ T cells sorted from blood. The subset was: CD45RA+ positively selected. The receptor was derived from a man younger than 30 in good health. The CDR3: CASSPEVSPSYEQYF. In nucleotides, the CDR3 is TGTGCCAGCAGTCCCGAAGTTTCGCCGTCCTACGAGCAGTACTTC.